This passage covers 21 T cell receptor beta chains from one sample sequenced in a study of T cells in localized non-small cell lung cancer. Sequencing was performed with immunoSEQ multiplex PCR; in TCRdb, only in-frame clones are kept and a portion is missing. This table has tens of thousands of clones, 70% to 90% appearing once. The sequences come from peripheral blood, collected before any cancer treatment. These receptors came from a woman aged 40 to 75 with stage I squamous cell lung carcinoma.

The count of this clone is one. The genes are TRBV6-1 and TRBJ1-2; maybe TRBD1 (5 bases). The CDR3 length is 11 residues. Germline V gene sequence: CDR1 MNHNS, CDR2 SASEGT. Deletions cut 6 bases from V and 8 bases from J, with 10 bases between. The CDR3 spells CASSRERGYTF. CDR3 nucleotides: TGTGCCAGCAGCAGGGAAAGAGGCTACACCTTC.

The rearrangement uses TRBV10-2 and TRBJ2-3; 10 bases agree with TRBD2. The CDR3 contains 15 residues. The junction had 6 bases not matched to a gene; V was cut back by 5 bases and J by 4 bases. Germline V gene data show CDR1 as WSHSY and CDR2 as SAAADI. CDR3: CASSLASGGSDTQYF. For the CDR3, the DNA is TGCGCCAGCAGTTTGGCTAGCGGGGGTTCAGATACGCAGTATTTT.

This sequence joins TRBV4-1 and TRBJ2-7; 8 nucleotides match TRBD2. Looked up from germline, CDR1 is MGHRA and CDR2 is YSYEKL. V trimming: 2 bases; J trimming: 4 bases; junction bases outside the gene matches: 7. The CDR3 covers 15 residues. The CDR3 protein is CASSQIPSGLYEQYF. The CDR3 nucleotides read TGCGCCAGCAGCCAAATCCCTAGCGGGCTTTACGAGCAGTACTTC.

This clone was picked up one time. The CDR3 reads CASSPLAGDGYTF. Here the CDR3 DNA reads TGTGCCAGCTCACCACTGGCAGGGGATGGCTACACCTTC. V usage is TRBV18 and J usage is TRBJ1-2; TRBD1 might be the D (6 bases). V lost 1 base and J 6 bases, leaving 9 bases between the germline ends. The V gene's germline CDR1 is KGHSH and CDR2 LQKENI. There are 13 residues in the CDR3. Variable domain in full (rest from reference TRBV18 and TRBJ1-2): NAGVMQNPRHLVRRRGQEARLRCSPMKGHSHVYWYRQLPEEGLKFMVYLQKENIIDESGMPKERFSAEFPKEGPSILRIQQVVRGDSAAYFCASSPLAGDGYTFGSGTRLTVV.

V gene TRBV12-2 combines with J gene TRBJ2-7; TRBD2, as called in the table, went unchecked against the DNA. TRBV12-2 is a recognized pseudogene. CDR3 length equals 16 residues. CDR3 in DNA: TGTGCAAGTCGCTTCTTGTTACTAGCGGGTGACTACGAGCAGTACTTC. Residues: CASRFLLLAGDYEQYF.

V and J are TRBV6-1 and TRBJ1-1; D remains unclear. The germline V gene has CDR1 MNHNS and CDR2 SASEGT. With 7 bases removed from V and 0 bases from J, the gap between germline ends came to 12 bases. The CDR3 loop spans 14 amino acids. The CDR3 DNA is TGTGCCAGCATCCGAGACATATTGAACACTGAAGCTTTCTTT. Translating it yields CASIRDILNTEAFF.

This clone came up once. The CDR3 region is CASSPTSGGYNEQFF. The CDR3, as DNA: TGTGCCAGCAGTCCGACTAGCGGGGGTTACAATGAGCAGTTCTTC. V gene TRBV6-6 combines with J gene TRBJ2-1; TRBD2 matches 12 bases. The germline V gene has CDR1 MNHNY and CDR2 SVGAGI (reference sequence). The V segment lost 5 bases and the J segment 4 bases; nucleotides outside the gene matches: 3. The CDR3 loop spans 15 amino acids.

This chain uses TRBV6-5 with TRBJ1-2; TRBD1 is a possible D gene (6 bases). The V gene's germline CDR1 is MNHEY and CDR2 SVGAGI. This CDR3 comprises 14 residues. Trimming shortened V by 0 bases and J by 11 bases, and 16 bases separated the two germline ends. CDR3 in DNA: TGTGCCAGCAGTTACTCCCCAGGGGTCCCGTGGTACACCTTC. Translation: CASSYSPGVPWYTF.

The rearrangement links TRBV4-2 to TRBJ2-7; 9 positions agree with TRBD2. The CDR3 sequence is 15 residues long. With V trimmed by 1 base and J by 3 bases, 4 bases remained unmatched. Germline lookup yields CDR1 LGHNA and CDR2 YNFKEQ. CDR3 residues: CASSQASGGLYEQYF. The CDR3, as DNA: TGTGCCAGCAGCCAAGCGAGCGGGGGGCTCTACGAGCAGTACTTC.

V and J are TRBV15 and TRBJ1-6; D gene uncertain. Germline V gives CDR1 LNHNV, CDR2 YYDKDF (reference sequence). The length of the CDR3 is 15 residues. Trimming pared 4 bases from V and 7 bases from J, leaving 14 bases between. The CDR3 spells CATSTIGKKNSPLHF. CDR3 bases: TGTGCCACCAGCACAATAGGAAAAAAGAATTCACCCCTCCACTTT. Supplemented by reference TRBV15 and TRBJ1-6, the full variable domain reads DAMVIQNPRYQVTQFGKPVTLSCSQTLNHNVMYWYQQKSSQAPKLLFHYYDKDFNNEADTPDNFQSRRPNTSFCFLDIRSPGLGDTAMYLCATSTIGKKNSPLHFGNGTRLTVT.

The rearrangement joins TRBV5-8 to TRBJ1-1; 7 bases line up with TRBD1. The V gene end was trimmed by 0 bases and the J gene end by 1 base; junction bases not matched to a gene: 3. The CDR3 contains 15 residues. Germline V gene sequence: CDR1 SGHTS, CDR2 YDEGEE. CDR3 protein: CASSLVGQRNTEAFF. CDR3 in DNA: TGTGCCAGCAGCTTGGTGGGACAGAGGAACACTGAAGCTTTCTTT.

A few counts support this clone. The chain has TRBV14 and TRBJ1-1, with 7 bases matching TRBD1. The germline V gene has CDR1 SGHDN and CDR2 FVKESK. V gave up 2 bases and J gave up 4 bases; unmatched junction bases: 1. The CDR3 contains 13 residues. The CDR3 DNA reads as TGTGCCAGCAGCCAACAGGGGGGCACTGAAGCTTTCTTT. It translates to CASSQQGGTEAFF.

This clone was recorded only once. This chain connects TRBV5-6 to TRBJ1-1; D possibly corresponds to TRBD1 (6 bases). V lost 1 base and J lost 0, with 7 bases in between. Germline V gene sequence: CDR1 SGHDT, CDR2 YYEEEE. The CDR3 has 14 amino acids. CDR3 protein: CASSLWTVNTEAFF. CDR3 DNA sequence: TGTGCCAGCAGCTTGTGGACAGTGAACACTGAAGCTTTCTTT. The complete variable domain, with remaining parts taken from reference TRBV5-6 and TRBJ1-1, reads DAGVTQSPTHLIKTRGQQVTLRCSPKSGHDTVSWYQQALGQGPQFIFQYYEEEERQRGNFPDRFSGHQFPNYSSELNVNALLLGDSALYLCASSLWTVNTEAFFGQGTRLTVV.

This clone was counted a single time. This sequence joins TRBV6-1 and TRBJ2-1; D is unclear. This CDR3 spans 11 amino acids. Germline V gives CDR1 MNHNS, CDR2 SASEGT. Trimming removed 5 bases from V and 14 bases from J, with 13 bases in between. The CDR3 DNA reads as TGTGCCAGCAGTTATTGGGGATTTAAGTTCTTC. Residues: CASSYWGFKFF.

The chain uses TRBV6-1 and TRBJ1-1, with no clear D. V gave up 7 bases and J gave up 6 bases, with 15 bases separating them. The CDR3 is 13 amino acids. The germline gives CDR1 MNHNS, CDR2 SASEGT. CDR3 in amino acids: CASTRTYGAEAFF. DNA for the CDR3: TGTGCCAGCACAAGGACCTACGGCGCTGAAGCTTTCTTT.

The chain is built from TRBV5-1 and TRBJ1-1; D is uncertain. In germline, CDR1 is SGHRS, CDR2 YFSETQ. The V end was cut by 4 bases, the J end by 3 bases, with 13 bases between. The CDR3 contains 14 residues. The CDR3 spells CASSAGLMDTEAFF. CDR3 DNA: TGCGCCAGCAGCGCAGGACTTATGGACACTGAAGCTTTCTTT.

The chain links TRBV9 to TRBJ1-1; D gene uncertain. Germline loops: CDR1 SGDLS, CDR2 YYNGEE. This CDR3 spans 14 amino acids. Trimming stripped 0 bases from V and 1 base from J, with 7 bases between. In nucleotides, the CDR3 is TGTGCCAGCAGCGTAGTTGAGGGGAACACTGAAGCTTTCTTT. Its translation is CASSVVEGNTEAFF.

The rearrangement links TRBV18 to TRBJ1-2, with a possible D match to TRBD1 (5 bases). Germline V CDR1 and CDR2: KGHSH, LQKENI. Trimming took 0 bases from V and 4 from J, leaving 18 bases between them. The CDR3 runs to 17 residues. CDR3 sequence: CASSPPVSRTGSYGYTF. Here the CDR3 DNA reads TGTGCCAGCTCACCACCGGTATCGAGAACAGGCTCCTATGGCTACACCTTC.

This clone was detected only once. This CDR3 is CASSANVQGDYGYTF. DNA for the CDR3: TGTGCCAGCAGTGCCAATGTGCAGGGCGACTATGGCTACACCTTC. This chain uses TRBV25-1 with TRBJ1-2; maybe TRBD1 (5 bases). Germline values: CDR1 MGHDK, CDR2 SYGVNS. V lost 4 bases to trimming and J lost 3 bases, with 15 bases between them. This CDR3 is built from 15 residues.

Points on this clone: Other DNA sequences in this specimen translate into the identical CDR3. The chain carries TRBV30 and TRBJ1-1; D gene ambiguous. The germline V gene encodes CDR1 GTSNPN and CDR2 SVGIG (reference sequence). V lost 7 bases and J lost 1, with 16 bases in between. The CDR3 is made up of 14 amino acids. The CDR3 nucleotides read TGTGCCTATCACCCTGGTAGGGAGAACACTGAAGCTTTCTTT. It encodes CAYHPGRENTEAFF.

The CDR3 sequence is CACPRGTPRIATNEKLFF. The CDR3 bases are TGTGCCTGTCCAAGGGGGACCCCCAGGATAGCAACTAATGAAAAACTGTTTTTT. The chain joins TRBV30 to TRBJ1-4, with a possible D match to TRBD1 (6 bases). Between the trimmed V and J ends, which lost 6 bases and 0 bases, there was a span of 23 bases. The CDR3 length is 18 residues. Germline V gene lookup returns CDR1 GTSNPN and CDR2 SVGIG (reference sequence).